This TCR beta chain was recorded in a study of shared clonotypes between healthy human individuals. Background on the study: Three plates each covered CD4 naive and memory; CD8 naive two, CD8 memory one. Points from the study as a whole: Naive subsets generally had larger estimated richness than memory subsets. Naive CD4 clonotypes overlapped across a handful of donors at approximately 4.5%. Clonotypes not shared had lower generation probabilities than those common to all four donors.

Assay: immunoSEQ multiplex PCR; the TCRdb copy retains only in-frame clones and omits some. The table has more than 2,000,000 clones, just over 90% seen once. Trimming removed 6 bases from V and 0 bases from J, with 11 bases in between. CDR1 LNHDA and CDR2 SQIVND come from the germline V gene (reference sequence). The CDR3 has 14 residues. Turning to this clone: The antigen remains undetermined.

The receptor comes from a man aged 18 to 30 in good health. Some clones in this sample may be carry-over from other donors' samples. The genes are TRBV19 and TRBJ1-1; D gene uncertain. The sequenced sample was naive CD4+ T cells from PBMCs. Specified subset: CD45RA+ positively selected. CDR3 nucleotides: TGTGCCAGTAGCCGGGTTGACATGAACACTGAAGCTTTCTTT. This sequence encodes CASSRVDMNTEAFF.